Each of the 13 T cell receptor beta chains below was sequenced from the same sample in a study of monozygotic twins with cystic fibrosis. Profiled with immunoSEQ multiplex PCR; TCRdb holds only in-frame clones, not every one. This table holds approximately 34,000 clones, approximately 84% found once. The specimen sequenced was blood. These TCRs come from a girl aged 2 to 9 with cystic fibrosis.

The chain employs TRBV7-9 and TRBJ1-2; D remains ambiguous. From germline, CDR1 is SEHNR and CDR2 FQNEAQ (reference sequence). This CDR3 is 13 amino acids long. The V and J ends lost 2 bases and 4 bases respectively, with 8 bases between them. CDR3 nucleotides: TGTGCCAGCAGCTTACATTCCGGCTATGGCTACACCTTC. Translation gives CASSLHSGYGYTF.

The chain is built from TRBV15 and TRBJ1-5; the match to TRBD1 covers 7 bases. Unmatched junction bases numbered 11, after V lost 0 bases and J lost 0 bases. The CDR3 covers 19 residues. CDR1 and CDR2 (germline): LNHNV, YYDKDF (reference sequence). This chain's CDR3 is CATSRDPRDSPYSNQPQHF. As DNA, the CDR3 is TGTGCCACCAGCAGAGATCCCCGGGACAGTCCCTATAGCAATCAGCCCCAGCATTTT.

The V gene is TRBV9, the J gene TRBJ2-1, with TRBD2 matching 16 bases. The CDR3 is 20 amino acids. Germline V lookup: CDR1 SGDLS, CDR2 YYNGEE. V lost 4 bases to trimming and J lost 0 bases; unmatched junction nucleotides: 10. The CDR3 here is CASSPRGTSGGGDSYNEQFF. As DNA, the CDR3 is TGTGCCAGCAGCCCCCGGGGGACTAGCGGGGGGGGCGACTCCTACAATGAGCAGTTCTTC. Supplemented by reference TRBV9 and TRBJ2-1, the full variable domain reads DSGVTQTPKHLITATGQRVTLRCSPRSGDLSVYWYQQSLDQGLQFLIQYYNGEERAKGNILERFSAQQFPDLHSELNLSSLELGDSALYFCASSPRGTSGGGDSYNEQFFGPGTRLTVL.

This chain links TRBV6-5 with TRBJ1-2; 10 bases fit TRBD1. The CDR3 is 16 residues long. CDR1 and CDR2 from the germline V gene are MNHEY and SVGAGI. The J segment lost 4 bases and the V segment lost 0 bases, leaving 5 bases of the junction unmatched. CDR3 sequence: CASSYSTGTGVYGYTF. The CDR3 DNA follows: TGTGCCAGCAGTTACTCGACCGGGACAGGGGTCTATGGCTACACCTTC.

The rearrangement uses TRBV25-1 and TRBJ2-3; D not resolved. CDR1 MGHDK and CDR2 SYGVNS come from the germline V gene. The germline V and J ends were trimmed by 8 bases and 3 bases, with 6 bases remaining between them. This CDR3 is built from 11 residues. CDR3 sequence: CASSETDTQYF. The DNA for the CDR3 is TGTGCCAGCTCCGAAACAGATACGCAGTATTTT.

The CDR3: CASSLKYGREAYEQYF. Written as DNA, the CDR3 is TGTGCCAGCAGCTTGAAATACGGACGGGAAGCCTACGAGCAGTACTTC. The chain carries TRBV5-5 and TRBJ2-7; a possible D gene is TRBD2 (5 bases). This CDR3 contains 16 residues. The V and J ends lost 1 base and 2 bases respectively, with 16 bases between them. Germline V gene data show CDR1 as SGHKS and CDR2 as YYEKEE (reference sequence).

The chain carries TRBV9 and TRBJ2-2, with TRBD2 matching over 10 bases. CDR1 SGDLS and CDR2 YYNGEE come from the germline V gene. CDR3 size: 18 residues. The junction had 7 bases not matched to a gene; V was cut back by 0 bases and J by 2 bases. The CDR3 nucleotides are TGTGCCAGCAGCGTAGCCCCTAGCGGGGGCGCCAACACCGGGGAGCTGTTTTTT. Its translation: CASSVAPSGGANTGELFF.

This clone has just a few counts. The V call is TRBV7-8, the J call TRBJ1-6; the D gene is possibly TRBD1 (5 bases). Trimming left V 4 bases short and J 1 base short, with 23 bases between. The CDR3 consists of 20 residues. Germline V gene lookup returns CDR1 SGHVS and CDR2 FQNEAQ. DNA of the CDR3: TGTGCCAGCAGCTCCAGGGCTAGGCCTCGTCAAGGGTCCTATAATTCACCCCTCCACTTT. Translation gives CASSSRARPRQGSYNSPLHF.

The chain employs TRBV7-9 and TRBJ2-7; perhaps D is TRBD1 or TRBD2 (7 bases each). The CDR3 has 15 amino acids. V lost 5 bases to trimming and J lost 2 bases, with 16 bases between them. Germline V lookup: CDR1 SEHNR, CDR2 FQNEAQ (reference sequence). Written as DNA, the CDR3 is TGTGCCAGCAGCCTGATCCCAGGGGGGGCCTACGAGCAGTACTTC. This gives the protein CASSLIPGGAYEQYF.

The chain employs TRBV7-8 and TRBJ2-7; weak D call: TRBD2 (6 bases). Germline V gives CDR1 SGHVS, CDR2 FQNEAQ. The CDR3 has 16 amino acids. V shed 3 bases and J shed 0 bases, with 15 bases lying between them. The CDR3 region has the DNA TGTGCCAGCAGCTTGCCCCATAGCGGAAGCTCCTACGAGCAGTACTTC. Amino acids: CASSLPHSGSSYEQYF.

The V call is TRBV5-4, the J call TRBJ1-1; D may be TRBD1 (5 bases). CDR1 is SGHNT and CDR2 is YYREEE in the germline V gene (reference sequence). This CDR3 region has 11 residues. V was cut by 5 bases and J by 7 bases, with 9 bases left in between. CDR3: CASRWGDEAFF. The CDR3 DNA is TGTGCCAGCAGGTGGGGGGATGAAGCTTTCTTT.

As DNA, the CDR3 is TGTGCCAGCAGCTTTTTTGACAGTAGCTTAGGGAACACTGAAGCTTTCTTT. It is translated as CASSFFDSSLGNTEAFF. V usage is TRBV7-7 and J usage is TRBJ1-1; tentative D call: TRBD1 (5 bases). Germline-derived CDR1 and CDR2 are SSHAT and FNYEAQ (reference sequence). The V end lost 3 bases, the J end lost 1 base, and 18 bases lay between the germline ends. The CDR3 has 17 amino acids.

The chain recombines TRBV14 with TRBJ2-1, with 12 nucleotides matching TRBD2. V lost 1 base, J lost 15 bases, and 10 bases stayed unmatched. Per germline, CDR1 SGHDN and CDR2 FVKESK. This CDR3 has 15 amino acids. The CDR3 region has the DNA TGTGCCAGCAGCCAAGTGCCTAGCGGGGGGGCCCCTCGGTTCTTC. This encodes CASSQVPSGGAPRFF. The full variable domain, in which reference TRBV14 and TRBJ2-1 provide the parts outside the CDR3, is EAGVTQFPSHSVIEKGQTVTLRCDPISGHDNLYWYRRVMGKEIKFLLHFVKESKQDESGMPNNRFLAERTGGTYSTLKVQPAELEDSGVYFCASSQVPSGGAPRFFGPGTRLTVL.